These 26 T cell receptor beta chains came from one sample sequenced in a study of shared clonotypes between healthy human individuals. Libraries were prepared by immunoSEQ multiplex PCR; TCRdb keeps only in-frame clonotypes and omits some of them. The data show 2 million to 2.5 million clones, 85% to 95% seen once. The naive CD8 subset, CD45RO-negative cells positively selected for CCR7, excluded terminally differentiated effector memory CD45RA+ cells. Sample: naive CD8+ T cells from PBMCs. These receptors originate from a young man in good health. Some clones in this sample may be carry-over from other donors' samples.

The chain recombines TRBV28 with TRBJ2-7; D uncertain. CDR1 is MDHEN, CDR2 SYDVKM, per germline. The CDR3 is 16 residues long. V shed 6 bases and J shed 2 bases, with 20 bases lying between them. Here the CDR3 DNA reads TGTGCCAGCAGGGATTTTGACGGGCTATCCCCCTACGAGCAGTACTTC. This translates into CASRDFDGLSPYEQYF.

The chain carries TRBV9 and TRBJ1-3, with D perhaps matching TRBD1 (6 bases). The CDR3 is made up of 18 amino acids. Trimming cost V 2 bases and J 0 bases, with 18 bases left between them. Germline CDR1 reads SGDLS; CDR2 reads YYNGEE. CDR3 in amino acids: CASSVHPGGALSGNTIYF. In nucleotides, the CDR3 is TGTGCCAGCAGCGTCCACCCGGGGGGGGCCCTCTCTGGAAACACCATATATTTT.

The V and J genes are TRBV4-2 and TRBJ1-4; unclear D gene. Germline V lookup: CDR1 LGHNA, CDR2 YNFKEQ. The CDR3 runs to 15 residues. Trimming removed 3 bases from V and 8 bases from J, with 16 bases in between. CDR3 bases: TGTGCCAGCAGCCACTACCCGGACTCGGAGGAAAAACTGTTTTTT. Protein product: CASSHYPDSEEKLFF.

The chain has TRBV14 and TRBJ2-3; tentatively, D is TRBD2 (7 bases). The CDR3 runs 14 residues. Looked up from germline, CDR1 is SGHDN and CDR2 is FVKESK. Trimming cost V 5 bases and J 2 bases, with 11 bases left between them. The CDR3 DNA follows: TGTGCCAGCAGCGGCGGGGGCGCCACAGATACGCAGTATTTT. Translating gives CASSGGGATDTQYF.

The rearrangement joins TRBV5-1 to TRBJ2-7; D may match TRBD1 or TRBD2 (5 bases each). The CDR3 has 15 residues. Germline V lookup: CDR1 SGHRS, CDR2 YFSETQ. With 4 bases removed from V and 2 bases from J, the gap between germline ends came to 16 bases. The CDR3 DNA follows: TGCGCCAGCAGCCCGCCTGAGGGACCCCCCTACGAGCAGTACTTC. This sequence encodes CASSPPEGPPYEQYF.

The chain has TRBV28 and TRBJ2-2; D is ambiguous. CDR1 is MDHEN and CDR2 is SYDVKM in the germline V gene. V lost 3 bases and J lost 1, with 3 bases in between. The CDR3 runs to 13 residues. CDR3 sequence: CASSFRNTGELFF. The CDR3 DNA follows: TGTGCCAGCAGTTTCCGGAACACCGGGGAGCTGTTTTTT.

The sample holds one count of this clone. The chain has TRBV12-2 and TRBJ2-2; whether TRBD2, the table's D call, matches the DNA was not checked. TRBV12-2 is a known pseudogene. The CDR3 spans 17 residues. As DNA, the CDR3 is TGTGCAAGTCGCTTAGGCGAAGGCCTTCGAGGCACCGGGGAGCTGTTTTTT. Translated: CASRLGEGLRGTGELFF.

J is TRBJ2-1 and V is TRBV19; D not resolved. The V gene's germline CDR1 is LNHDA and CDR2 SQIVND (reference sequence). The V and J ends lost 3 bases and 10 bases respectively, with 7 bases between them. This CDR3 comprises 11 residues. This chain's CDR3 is CASSMSLEQFF. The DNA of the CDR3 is TGTGCCAGTAGTATGTCCCTAGAGCAGTTCTTC.

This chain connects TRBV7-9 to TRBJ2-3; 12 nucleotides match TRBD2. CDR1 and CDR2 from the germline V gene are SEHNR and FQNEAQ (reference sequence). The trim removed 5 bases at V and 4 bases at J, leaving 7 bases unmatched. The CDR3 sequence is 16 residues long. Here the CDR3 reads CASSEGTSGWADTQYF. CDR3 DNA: TGTGCCAGCAGCGAAGGGACTAGCGGGTGGGCAGATACGCAGTATTTT.

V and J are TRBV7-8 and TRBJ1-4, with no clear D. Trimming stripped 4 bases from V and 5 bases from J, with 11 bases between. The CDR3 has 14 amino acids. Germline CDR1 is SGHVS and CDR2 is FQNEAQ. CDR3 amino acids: CASSSAGRNEKLFF. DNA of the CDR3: TGTGCCAGCAGCTCCGCAGGCAGGAATGAAAAACTGTTTTTT.

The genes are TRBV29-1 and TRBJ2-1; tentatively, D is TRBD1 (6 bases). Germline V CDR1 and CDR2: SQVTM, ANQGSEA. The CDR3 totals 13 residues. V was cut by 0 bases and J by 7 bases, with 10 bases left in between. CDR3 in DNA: TGCAGCGTTGAAGAGGGGGCACGGAATGAGCAGTTCTTC. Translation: CSVEEGARNEQFF.

CDR3 loop: CASSFGGRDTEAFF. The CDR3 nucleotides are TGTGCCAGCAGTTTTGGGGGTCGGGACACTGAAGCTTTCTTT. This sequence joins TRBV28 and TRBJ1-1; a possible D gene is TRBD1 (5 bases). Per the germline V gene, CDR1 is MDHEN and CDR2 is SYDVKM. V dropped 3 bases and J dropped 3 bases, with 11 bases sitting between them. The CDR3 sequence is 14 residues long.

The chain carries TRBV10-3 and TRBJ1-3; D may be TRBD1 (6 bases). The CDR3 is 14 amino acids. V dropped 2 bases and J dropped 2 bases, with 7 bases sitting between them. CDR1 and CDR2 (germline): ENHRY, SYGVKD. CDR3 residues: CAISEPGAGNTIYF. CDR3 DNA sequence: TGTGCCATCAGTGAGCCAGGGGCTGGAAACACCATATATTTT.

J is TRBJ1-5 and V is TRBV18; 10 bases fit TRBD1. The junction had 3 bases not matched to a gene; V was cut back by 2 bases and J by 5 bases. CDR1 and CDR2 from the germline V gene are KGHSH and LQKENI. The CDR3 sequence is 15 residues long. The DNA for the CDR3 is TGTGCCAGCTCACCAGACAGGGGGCACGATCAGCCCCAGCATTTT. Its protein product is CASSPDRGHDQPQHF.

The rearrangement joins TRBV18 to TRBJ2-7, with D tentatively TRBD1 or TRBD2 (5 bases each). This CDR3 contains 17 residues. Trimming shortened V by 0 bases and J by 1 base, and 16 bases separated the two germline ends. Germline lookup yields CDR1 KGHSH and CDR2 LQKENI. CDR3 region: CASSPPGLRGVSYEQYF. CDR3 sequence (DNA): TGTGCCAGCTCACCACCAGGCCTCAGAGGGGTATCCTACGAGCAGTACTTC. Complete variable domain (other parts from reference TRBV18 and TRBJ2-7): NAGVMQNPRHLVRRRGQEARLRCSPMKGHSHVYWYRQLPEEGLKFMVYLQKENIIDESGMPKERFSAEFPKEGPSILRIQQVVRGDSAAYFCASSPPGLRGVSYEQYFGPGTRLTVT.

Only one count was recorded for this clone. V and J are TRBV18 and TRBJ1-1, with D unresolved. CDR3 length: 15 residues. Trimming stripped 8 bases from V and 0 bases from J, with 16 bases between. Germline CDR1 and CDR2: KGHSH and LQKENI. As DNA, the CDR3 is TGTGCCAGCCTGTCGCCGGGGAAGATGAACACTGAAGCTTTCTTT. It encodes CASLSPGKMNTEAFF.

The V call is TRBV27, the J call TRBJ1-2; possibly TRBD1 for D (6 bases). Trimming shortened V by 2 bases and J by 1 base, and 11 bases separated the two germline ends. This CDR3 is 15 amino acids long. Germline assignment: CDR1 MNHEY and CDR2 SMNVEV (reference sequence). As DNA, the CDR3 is TGTGCCAGCAGTTTAAGGGGGGTGAATAACTATGGCTACACCTTC. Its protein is CASSLRGVNNYGYTF.

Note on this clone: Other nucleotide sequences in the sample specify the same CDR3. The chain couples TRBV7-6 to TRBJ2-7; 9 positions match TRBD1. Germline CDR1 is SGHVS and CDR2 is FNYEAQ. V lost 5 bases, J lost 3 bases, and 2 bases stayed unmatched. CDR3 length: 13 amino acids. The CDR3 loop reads CASSPGQGYEQYF. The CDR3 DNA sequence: TGTGCCAGCAGCCCGGGACAGGGCTACGAGCAGTACTTC.

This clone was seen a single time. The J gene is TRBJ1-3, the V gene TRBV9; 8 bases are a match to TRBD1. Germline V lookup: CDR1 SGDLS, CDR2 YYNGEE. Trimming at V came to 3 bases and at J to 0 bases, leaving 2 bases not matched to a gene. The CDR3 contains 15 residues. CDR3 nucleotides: TGTGCCAGCAGCGCCCAGGGGGCCTCTGGAAACACCATATATTTT. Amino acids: CASSAQGASGNTIYF.

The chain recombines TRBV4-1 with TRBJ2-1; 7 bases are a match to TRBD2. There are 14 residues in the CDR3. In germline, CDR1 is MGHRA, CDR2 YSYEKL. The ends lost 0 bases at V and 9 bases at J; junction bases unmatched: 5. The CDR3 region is CASSQDFGGGEQFF. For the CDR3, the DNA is TGCGCCAGCAGCCAAGATTTCGGCGGGGGTGAGCAGTTCTTC.

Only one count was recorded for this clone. The CDR3 region is CASSPLSGRADGELFF. The CDR3 nucleotides are TGCGCCAGCAGCCCCCTTAGCGGGAGGGCCGACGGGGAGCTGTTTTTT. The chain has TRBV5-1 and TRBJ2-2; 11 bases agree with TRBD2. V lost 4 bases and J lost 7; bases outside the gene matches: 9. The CDR3 is 16 amino acids. CDR1 SGHRS and CDR2 YFSETQ come from the germline V gene.

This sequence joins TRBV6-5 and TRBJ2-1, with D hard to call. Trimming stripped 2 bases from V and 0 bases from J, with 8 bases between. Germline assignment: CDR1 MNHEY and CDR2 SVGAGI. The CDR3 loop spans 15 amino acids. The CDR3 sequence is CASSYLESSYNEQFF. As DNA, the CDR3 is TGTGCCAGCAGTTACCTAGAGAGCTCCTACAATGAGCAGTTCTTC.

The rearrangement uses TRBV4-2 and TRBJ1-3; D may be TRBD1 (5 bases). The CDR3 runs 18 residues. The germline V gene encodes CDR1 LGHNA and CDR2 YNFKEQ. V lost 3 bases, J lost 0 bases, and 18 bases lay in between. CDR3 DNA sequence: TGTGCCAGCAGCCACTATTATGATGGGGGGGACTCTGGAAACACCATATATTTT. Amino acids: CASSHYYDGGDSGNTIYF.

The CDR3 DNA reads TGCGCCAGCAGCTTCTGGACAGGGGGCCGGTACGAGCAGTACTTC. Translating gives CASSFWTGGRYEQYF. The rearrangement joins TRBV5-1 to TRBJ2-7; 11 bases are shared with TRBD1. The V and J ends lost 2 bases and 4 bases, in that order; junction bases with no gene match: 5. The CDR3 totals 15 residues. In germline, CDR1 is SGHRS, CDR2 YFSETQ.

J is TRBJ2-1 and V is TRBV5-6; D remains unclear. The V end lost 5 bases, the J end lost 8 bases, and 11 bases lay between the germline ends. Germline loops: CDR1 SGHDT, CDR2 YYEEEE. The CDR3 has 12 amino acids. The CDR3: CASSGGTHEQFF. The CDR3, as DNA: TGTGCCAGCAGTGGTGGTACCCATGAGCAGTTCTTC.

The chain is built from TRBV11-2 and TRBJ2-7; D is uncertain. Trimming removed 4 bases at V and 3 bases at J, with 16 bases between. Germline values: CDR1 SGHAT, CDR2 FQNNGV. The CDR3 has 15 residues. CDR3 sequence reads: CASSYSSGRNYEQYF. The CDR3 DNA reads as TGTGCCAGCAGCTACAGCTCCGGACGGAACTACGAGCAGTACTTC.